A few counts support the clone carrying this TCR beta chain. Its antigen is unknown. This record belongs to a study of response to subunit inactivated influenza vaccine. Study outcomes and limitations: A suggestion made by the authors is that each seasonal influenza vaccination recruits few new T cells.

One entry per CDR3 protein, called by TCRdb with MiXCR from the RT-PCR reads. The sample consists of 700,000 to 900,000 distinct CDR3 sequences, less than 25% of them appearing once. This sequence originates from a man aged 45-60 years who received an inactivated influenza vaccine. Sequencing was performed on PBMCs from blood, taken 5 days after vaccination.

CDR3 sequence: CASSLGTRGYQYF. The DNA for the CDR3 is TGTGCCAGCAGCCTGGGGACTAGGGGGTACCAGTACTTC. The chain recombines TRBV4-2 with TRBJ2-5; 8 bases line up with TRBD2. The V gene's germline CDR1 is LGHNA and CDR2 YNFKEQ. With 4 bases clipped from V and 10 bases from J, the junction kept 8 bases outside the gene matches. The CDR3 extends over 13 amino acids.